The 6 T cell receptor beta chains reported below all come from one sample, sequenced in a study of cytomegalovirus exposure and HLA in healthy donors. The PCR was carried out with 60 Vbeta primers and 13 Jbeta primers. Some clones are missing from TCRdb's copy, which holds only in-frame ones; the method was immunoSEQ multiplex PCR. This table holds 85,000 to 100,000 clones, roughly 80% found once. The sample comprised PBMCs. The receptor source for this set is a man in his forties or fifties in good health and CMV-seropositive.

The gene calls are TRBV7-2 and TRBJ2-7; D call uncertain. The CDR3 sequence is 13 residues long. Germline values: CDR1 SGHTA, CDR2 FQGNSA. The V and J ends lost 2 bases and 7 bases respectively, with 12 bases between them. This CDR3 is CASSLPFLREQYF. The CDR3 region has the DNA TGTGCCAGCAGCTTACCGTTCCTCAGGGAGCAGTACTTC.

This chain links TRBV28 with TRBJ1-2; D is undetermined. The CDR3 covers 13 residues. V dropped 6 bases and J dropped 0 bases, with 8 bases sitting between them. Germline values: CDR1 MDHEN, CDR2 SYDVKM. The CDR3 nucleotides read TGTGCCAGCAGCCCGGGTCCTAACTATGGCTACACCTTC. This codes for CASSPGPNYGYTF.

As to this clone: Germline and junction disagree at one end, which may indicate a read error. The chain joins TRBV6-5 to TRBJ1-1; 10 bases agree with TRBD1. The CDR3 totals 13 residues. Germline V gene lookup returns CDR1 MNHEY and CDR2 SVGAGI. DNA for the CDR3: TGTGCCAGCAGTGGATTCAGGGACAGGGGCGGTCTCTTT. Its translation is CASSGFRDRGGLF.

V usage is TRBV7-2 and J usage is TRBJ2-7; 7 nucleotides agree with TRBD1. Germline lookup yields CDR1 SGHTA and CDR2 FQGNSA. Unmatched junction bases numbered 7, after V lost 5 bases and J lost 3 bases. This CDR3 region has 14 residues. CDR3 region: CASSDRNRGYEQYF. CDR3 sequence (DNA): TGTGCCAGCAGCGATAGGAACAGGGGCTACGAGCAGTACTTC.

V usage is TRBV4-3 and J usage is TRBJ2-6; 8 positions agree with TRBD2. CDR1 is LGHNA and CDR2 is YSLEER in the germline V gene. This CDR3 spans 17 amino acids. V shed 0 bases, J shed 5 bases, and the junction held 6 bases outside the gene matches. CDR3 in DNA: TGCGCCAGCAGCCAAGACCCGGGGGGGCGAAGGGCCAACGTCCTGACTTTC. This codes for CASSQDPGGRRANVLTF.

As to this clone: The junction shows a germline mismatch at one end, possibly a read error. The CDR3 DNA follows: TGTTCCAGCAGCTTAAGGTCCGAAGAGGATGGCTACACCTTC. Its translation is CSSSLRSEEDGYTF. V is TRBV7-9 and J is TRBJ1-2, with D hard to call. The length of the CDR3 is 14 residues. Germline-derived CDR1 and CDR2 are SEHNR and FQNEAQ (reference sequence).